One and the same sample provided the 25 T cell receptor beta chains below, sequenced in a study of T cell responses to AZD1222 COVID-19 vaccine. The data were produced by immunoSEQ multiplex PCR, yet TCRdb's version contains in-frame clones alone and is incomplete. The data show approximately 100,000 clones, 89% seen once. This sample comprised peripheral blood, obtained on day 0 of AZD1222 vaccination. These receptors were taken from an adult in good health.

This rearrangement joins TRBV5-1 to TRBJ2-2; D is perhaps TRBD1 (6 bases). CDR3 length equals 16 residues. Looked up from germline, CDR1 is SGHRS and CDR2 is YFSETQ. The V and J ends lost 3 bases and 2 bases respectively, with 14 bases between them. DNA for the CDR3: TGCGCCAGCAGCTGGGGAGACAGGCATAACACCGGGGAGCTGTTTTTT. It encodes CASSWGDRHNTGELFF.

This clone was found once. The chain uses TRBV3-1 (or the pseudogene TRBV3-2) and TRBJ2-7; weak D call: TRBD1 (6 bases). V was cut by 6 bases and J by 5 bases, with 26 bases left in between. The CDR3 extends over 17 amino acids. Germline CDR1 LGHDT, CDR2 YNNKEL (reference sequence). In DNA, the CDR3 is TGTGCCAGCAGTTTAAACCAATGGGGGCGCATGGGAAACGAGCAGTACTTC. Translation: CASSLNQWGRMGNEQYF.

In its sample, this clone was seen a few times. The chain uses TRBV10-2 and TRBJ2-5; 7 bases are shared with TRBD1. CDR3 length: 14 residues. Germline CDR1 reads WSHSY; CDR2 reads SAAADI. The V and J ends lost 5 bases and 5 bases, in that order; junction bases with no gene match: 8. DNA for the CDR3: TGCGCCAGCAGTCCGTGGACAGGCCCGGAGACCCAGTACTTC. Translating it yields CASSPWTGPETQYF.

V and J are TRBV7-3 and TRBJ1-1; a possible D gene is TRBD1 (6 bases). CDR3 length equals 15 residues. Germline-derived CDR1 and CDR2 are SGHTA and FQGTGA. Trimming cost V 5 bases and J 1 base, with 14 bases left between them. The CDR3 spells CASSENPGANTEAFF. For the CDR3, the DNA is TGTGCCAGCAGCGAAAACCCAGGGGCGAACACTGAAGCTTTCTTT.

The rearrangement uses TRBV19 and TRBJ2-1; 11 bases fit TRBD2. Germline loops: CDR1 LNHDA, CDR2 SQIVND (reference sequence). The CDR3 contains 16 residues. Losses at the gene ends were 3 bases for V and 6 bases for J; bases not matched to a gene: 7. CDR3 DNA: TGTGCCAGTAGTATCCCCTCTAGCGGGGGGCTCAATGAGCAGTTCTTC. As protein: CASSIPSSGGLNEQFF.

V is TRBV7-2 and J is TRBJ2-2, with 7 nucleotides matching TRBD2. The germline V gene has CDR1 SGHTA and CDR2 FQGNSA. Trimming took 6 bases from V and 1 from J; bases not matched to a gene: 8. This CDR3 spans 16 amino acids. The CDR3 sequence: CASSPRGGGNTGELFF. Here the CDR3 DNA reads TGTGCCAGCAGTCCCCGTGGGGGGGGGAACACCGGGGAGCTGTTTTTT.

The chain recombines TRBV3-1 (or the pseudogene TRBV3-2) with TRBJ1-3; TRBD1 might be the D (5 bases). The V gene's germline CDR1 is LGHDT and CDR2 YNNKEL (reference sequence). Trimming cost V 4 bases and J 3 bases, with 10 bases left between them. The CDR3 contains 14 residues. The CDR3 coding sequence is TGTGCCAGCAGCCCAACAGGCTTTGGAAACACCATATATTTT. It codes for CASSPTGFGNTIYF.

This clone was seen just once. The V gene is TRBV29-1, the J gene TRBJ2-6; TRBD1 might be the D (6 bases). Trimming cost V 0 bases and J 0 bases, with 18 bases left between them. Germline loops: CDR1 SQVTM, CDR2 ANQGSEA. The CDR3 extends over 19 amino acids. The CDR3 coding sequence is TGCAGCGTTGAAGATCATCTCACAGGGAGATTCTCTGGGGCCAACGTCCTGACTTTC. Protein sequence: CSVEDHLTGRFSGANVLTF. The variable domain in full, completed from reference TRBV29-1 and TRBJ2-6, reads SAVISQKPSRDICQRGTSLTIQCQVDSQVTMMFWYRQQPGQSLTLIATANQGSEATYESGFVIDKFPISRPNLTFSTLTVSNMSPEDSSIYLCSVEDHLTGRFSGANVLTFGAGSRLTVL.

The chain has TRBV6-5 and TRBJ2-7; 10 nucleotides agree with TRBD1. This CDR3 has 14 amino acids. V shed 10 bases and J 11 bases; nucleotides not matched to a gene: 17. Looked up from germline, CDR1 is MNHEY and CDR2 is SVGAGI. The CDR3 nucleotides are TGTGCCACTCGGGAGGGACAGGGGTATTTCAGGGAGTACTTC. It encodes CATREGQGYFREYF.

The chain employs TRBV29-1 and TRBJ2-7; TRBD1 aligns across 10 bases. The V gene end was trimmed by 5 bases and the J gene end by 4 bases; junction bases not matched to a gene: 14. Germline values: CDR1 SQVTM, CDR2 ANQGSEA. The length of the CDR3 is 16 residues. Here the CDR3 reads CSVLTLKTGGGYEQYF. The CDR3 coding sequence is TGCAGCGTTCTAACCCTTAAGACAGGGGGCGGTTACGAGCAGTACTTC.

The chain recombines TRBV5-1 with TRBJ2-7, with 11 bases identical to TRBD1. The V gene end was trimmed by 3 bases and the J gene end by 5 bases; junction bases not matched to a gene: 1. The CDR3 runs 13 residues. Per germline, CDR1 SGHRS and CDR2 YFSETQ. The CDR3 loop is CASSWTGGNEQYF. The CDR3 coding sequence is TGCGCCAGCAGCTGGACAGGGGGCAACGAGCAGTACTTC.

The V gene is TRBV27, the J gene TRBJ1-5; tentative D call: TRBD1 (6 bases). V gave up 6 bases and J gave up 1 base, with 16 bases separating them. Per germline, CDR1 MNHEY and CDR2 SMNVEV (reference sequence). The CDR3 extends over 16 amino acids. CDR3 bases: TGTGCCAGCAGCCTGCGGACAGTTTGGAGCAATCAGCCCCAGCATTTT. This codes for CASSLRTVWSNQPQHF.

This CDR3 is CAISETGRYSPLHF. CDR3 bases: TGTGCCATCAGTGAGACAGGGAGGTATTCACCCCTCCACTTT. The chain recombines TRBV10-3 with TRBJ1-6, with a weak D call TRBD1 (6 bases). V lost 2 bases and J lost 8, with 10 bases in between. Looked up from germline, CDR1 is ENHRY and CDR2 is SYGVKD. This CDR3 comprises 14 residues.

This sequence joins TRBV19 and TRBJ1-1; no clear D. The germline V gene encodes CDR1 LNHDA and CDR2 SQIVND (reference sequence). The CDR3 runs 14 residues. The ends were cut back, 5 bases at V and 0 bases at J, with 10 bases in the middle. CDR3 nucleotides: TGTGCCAGTAGTGCGGGAACAGTGAACACTGAAGCTTTCTTT. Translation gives CASSAGTVNTEAFF.

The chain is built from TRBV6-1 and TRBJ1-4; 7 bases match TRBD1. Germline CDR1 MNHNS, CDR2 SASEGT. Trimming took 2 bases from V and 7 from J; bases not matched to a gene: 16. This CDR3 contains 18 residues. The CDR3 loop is CASSEWATGLYGSEKLFF. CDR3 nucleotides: TGTGCCAGCAGTGAATGGGCGACAGGGTTGTACGGTAGTGAAAAACTGTTTTTT.

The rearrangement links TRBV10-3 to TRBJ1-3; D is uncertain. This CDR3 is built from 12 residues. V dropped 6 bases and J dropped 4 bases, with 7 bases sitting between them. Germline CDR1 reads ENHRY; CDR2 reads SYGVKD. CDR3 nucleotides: TGTGCCATCAGGGCCGGAGGAAACACCATATATTTT. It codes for CAIRAGGNTIYF.

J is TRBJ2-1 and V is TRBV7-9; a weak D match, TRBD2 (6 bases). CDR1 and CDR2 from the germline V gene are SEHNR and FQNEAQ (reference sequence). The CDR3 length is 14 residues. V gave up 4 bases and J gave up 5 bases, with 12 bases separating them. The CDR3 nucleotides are TGTGCCAGCAGCTACAGGACTACCGACAATGAGCAGTTCTTC. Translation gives CASSYRTTDNEQFF.

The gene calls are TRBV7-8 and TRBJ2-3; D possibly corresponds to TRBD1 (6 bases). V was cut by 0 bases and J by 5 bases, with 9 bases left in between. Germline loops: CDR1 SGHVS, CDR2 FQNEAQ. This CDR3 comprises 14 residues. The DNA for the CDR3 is TGTGCCAGCAGCTTAGCACCACAGGGAGATACGCAGTATTTT. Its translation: CASSLAPQGDTQYF.

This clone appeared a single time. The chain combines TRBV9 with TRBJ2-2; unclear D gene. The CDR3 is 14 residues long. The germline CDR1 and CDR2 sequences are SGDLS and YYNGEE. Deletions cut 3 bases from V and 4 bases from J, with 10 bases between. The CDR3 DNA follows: TGTGCCAGCAGCGATCCCAGGCGCACCGGGGAGCTGTTTTTT. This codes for CASSDPRRTGELFF.

This chain's CDR3 is CASRQGYTGELFF. CDR3 nucleotide sequence: TGTGCCAGCCGACAGGGATACACCGGGGAGCTGTTTTTT. This sequence joins TRBV19 and TRBJ2-2; 7 positions match TRBD1. This CDR3 is 13 amino acids long. CDR1 and CDR2 (germline): LNHDA, SQIVND (reference sequence). Trimming removed 9 bases from V and 3 bases from J; junction bases left unmatched: 4.

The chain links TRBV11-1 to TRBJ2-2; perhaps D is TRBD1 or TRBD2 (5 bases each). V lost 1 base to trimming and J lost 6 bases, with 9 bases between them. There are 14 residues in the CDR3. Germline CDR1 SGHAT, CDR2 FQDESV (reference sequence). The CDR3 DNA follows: TGTGCCAGCAGCTTAGAGTTGGGGGCCGGGGAGCTGTTTTTT. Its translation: CASSLELGAGELFF. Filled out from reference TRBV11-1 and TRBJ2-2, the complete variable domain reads EAEVAQSPRYKITEKSQAVAFWCDPISGHATLYWYRQILGQGPELLVQFQDESVVDDSQLPKDRFSAERLKGVDSTLKIQPAELGDSAMYLCASSLELGAGELFFGEGSRLTVL.

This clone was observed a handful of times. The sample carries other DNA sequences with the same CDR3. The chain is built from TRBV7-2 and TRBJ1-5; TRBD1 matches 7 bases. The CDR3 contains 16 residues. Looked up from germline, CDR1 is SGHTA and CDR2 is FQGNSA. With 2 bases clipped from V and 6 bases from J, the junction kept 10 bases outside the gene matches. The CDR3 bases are TGTGCCAGCAGCTTAATTCGGGGGGCAGGGGGTCAGCCCCAGCATTTT. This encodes CASSLIRGAGGQPQHF.

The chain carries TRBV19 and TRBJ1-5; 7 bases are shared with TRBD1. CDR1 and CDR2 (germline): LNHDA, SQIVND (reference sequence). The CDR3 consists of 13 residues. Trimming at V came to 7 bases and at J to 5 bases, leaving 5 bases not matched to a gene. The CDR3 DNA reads TGTGCCAGTAACGACAGGGTTGATCAGCCCCAGCATTTT. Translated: CASNDRVDQPQHF. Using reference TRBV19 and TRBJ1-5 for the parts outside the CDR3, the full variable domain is DGGITQSPKYLFRKEGQNVTLSCEQNLNHDAMYWYRQDPGQGLRLIYYSQIVNDFQKGDIAEGYSVSREKKESFPLTVTSAQKNPTAFYLCASNDRVDQPQHFGDGTRLSIL.

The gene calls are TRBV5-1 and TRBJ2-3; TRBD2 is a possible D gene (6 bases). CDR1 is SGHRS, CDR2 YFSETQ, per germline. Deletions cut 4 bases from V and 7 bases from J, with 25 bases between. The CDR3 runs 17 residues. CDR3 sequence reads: CASSPAGSGGNINTQYF. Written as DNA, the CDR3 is TGCGCCAGCAGCCCGGCTGGTAGTGGGGGGAACATTAATACGCAGTATTTT.

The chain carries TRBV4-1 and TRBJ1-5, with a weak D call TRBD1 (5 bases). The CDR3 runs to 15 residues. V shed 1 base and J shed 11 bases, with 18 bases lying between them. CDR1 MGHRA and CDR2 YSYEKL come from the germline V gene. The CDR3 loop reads CASSQGSWAGGSQHF. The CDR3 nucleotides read TGCGCCAGCAGCCAAGGGTCCTGGGCTGGGGGGTCCCAGCATTTT.